One sample yielded the 7 T cell receptor beta chains listed below, sequenced in a study of T cell repertoires in aging, cancer and after chemotherapy. Multiplex touch-down PCR with TRB-A/B primers amplified rearranged V-D-J TRB sequences. TCRdb reanalysed the multiplex PCR reads using MiXCR and keeps one entry per CDR3 protein. The data show about 3,000 distinct CDR3 sequences, with 30% to 40% seen just once and 49% held by the top ten. TCR beta rearrangements were amplified from peripheral blood genomic DNA. The sample taken for sequencing was blood. The source is a human donor in good health.

In this sample, this clonotype turned up a few times. The chain uses TRBV15 and TRBJ1-2; D not resolved. Germline V CDR1 and CDR2: LNHNV, YYDKDF (reference sequence). CDR3 length: 12 residues. Trimming removed 1 base at V and 5 bases at J, with 5 bases between. The CDR3 loop reads CATSRAAYGYTF. The CDR3 DNA reads TGTGCCACCAGCAGAGCAGCGTATGGCTACACCTTC.

This clonotype was picked up a small number of times. The V call is TRBV6-6, the J call TRBJ2-5, with 8 bases lining up with TRBD2. Germline V gene lookup returns CDR1 MNHNY and CDR2 SVGAGI (reference sequence). This CDR3 comprises 13 residues. Germline trimming cut 5 bases from V and 4 bases from J; bases unmatched to any gene: 3. CDR3 DNA sequence: TGTGCCAGCAGTGCCGGGGGGGGAGAGACCCAGTACTTC. Protein product: CASSAGGGETQYF.

V is TRBV20-1 and J is TRBJ1-1; 7 bases are shared with TRBD1. The CDR3 loop spans 15 amino acids. CDR1 DFQATT and CDR2 SNEGSKA come from the germline V gene (reference sequence). V gave up 3 bases and J gave up 1 base; unmatched junction bases: 8. The CDR3 loop reads CSASVPGGGNTEAFF. CDR3 nucleotides: TGCAGTGCTAGTGTTCCAGGGGGAGGGAACACTGAAGCTTTCTTT.

This chain connects TRBV7-9 to TRBJ1-5, with no clear D. Germline-derived CDR1 and CDR2 are SEHNR and FQNEAQ (reference sequence). The CDR3 contains 13 residues. Trimming left V 3 bases short and J 3 bases short, with 6 bases between. CDR3 nucleotide sequence: TGTGCCAGCAGCTTCGGGCTCAATCAGCCCCAGCATTTT. It encodes CASSFGLNQPQHF.

This chain links TRBV5-4 with TRBJ1-1, with no clear D. The germline gives CDR1 SGHNT, CDR2 YYREEE (reference sequence). The CDR3 extends over 11 amino acids. V lost 4 bases, J lost 2 bases, and 3 bases lay in between. The CDR3 protein is CASSTNTEAFF. DNA of the CDR3: TGTGCCAGCAGCACAAACACTGAAGCTTTCTTT.

J is TRBJ2-1 and V is TRBV6-5, with a possible D match to TRBD1 (5 bases). CDR3 length: 13 amino acids. V lost 5 bases, J lost 5 bases, and 10 bases lay in between. The V gene's germline CDR1 is MNHEY and CDR2 SVGAGI. The CDR3 sequence: CASSKSQDNEQFF. In DNA form, the CDR3 reads TGTGCCAGCAGTAAGTCACAGGACAATGAGCAGTTCTTC.

The chain combines TRBV5-1 with TRBJ2-3, with 7 nucleotides matching TRBD1. CDR3 length: 13 amino acids. CDR1 is SGHRS, CDR2 YFSETQ, per germline. V was clipped by 6 bases and J by 0 bases; unmatched bases: 1. Here the CDR3 reads CASNRGSTDTQYF. Written as DNA, the CDR3 is TGCGCCAGCAACAGGGGAAGCACAGATACGCAGTATTTT.